This T cell receptor (beta chain) emerged from a study of Tregs in tolerant kidney transplant recipients. This table comes from immunoSEQ multiplex PCR, and its TCRdb copy is limited to in-frame clones, with some not included. This sample has roughly 70,000 clones, with around 83% found just once. CD4+CD25+CD127- Tregs, CD4+CD25- non-Tregs, CD4 and CD8 cells were sorted. Broader study findings: Validation in larger populations is needed because few patients were studied. The most relevant donor-specific Treg TCRbeta repertoire apparently came from expansion with activated donor B cells. No direct test of biological reproducibility was done here.

In the case of this clone: The antigen is unknown.

This CDR3 is built from 16 residues. Trimming removed 2 bases from V and 1 base from J, with 14 bases in between. Germline values: CDR1 SGHVS, CDR2 FNYEAQ. The sequencing sample was made of CD4+ T cells from blood. This clonotype was sampled from a human donor in good health. The chain joins TRBV7-6 to TRBJ2-5; possibly TRBD2 for D (6 bases). CDR3 DNA: TGTGCCAGCAGCTTAAGGGGAGGTGGAAGCCAAGAGACCCAGTACTTC. This sequence encodes CASSLRGGGSQETQYF.